Below, one T cell receptor beta chain is given with its context. The specificity of this receptor is unknown. No per-base quality is available; no much larger clone lies one base away. The data belong to a study of T cells in Graves' hyperthyroidism and ophthalmopathy (dated by TCRdb to the late 2010s). About the full investigation: Peripheral blood was collected at initial diagnosis, before any treatment. A discovery cohort of about 100 patients, approximately 45 with Graves' ophthalmopathy and approximately 57 with stable Graves' hyperthyroidism, was used to find distinguishing TCR V-J signatures. Prospective prediction of ophthalmopathy was tested in an independent validation cohort consisting of under 20 hyperthyroidism patients and 15 to 17 patients who later progressed to ophthalmopathy. The roughly 91 discovery patients were randomly divided into training and test sets at a 7:3 ratio. In more than five Graves' hyperthyroidism patients, the study also compared T-cell repertoires from thyroid tissue with T-cell repertoires from blood. After sampling, hyperthyroidism patients received methimazole starting at 30 mg daily, and ophthalmopathy patients received high-dose intravenous methylprednisolone. The paper describes TCR Vbeta CDR3 sequencing of roughly 130 peripheral blood samples, made up of approximately 40 ophthalmopathy patients, approximately 76 hyperthyroidism patients and roughly 17 progressor patients.

Hyperthyroidism patients were newly diagnosed, with disease duration under 2 months, and aged 18 to 65 years. The study excluded patients with uncontrolled infections, other autoimmune diseases, pregnancy or lactation. Diagnoses were established on the basis of clinical symptoms, serum thyroxine and TRAb, thyroid ultrasound, and orbital computed tomography. For progressor patients, blood was drawn at the first diagnosis of hyperthyroidism, before any ophthalmopathy symptoms had appeared. Ficoll-Paque density gradient centrifugation was used to isolate PBMCs from about 9 ml of fresh peripheral blood. Patients classed as progressors first received a Graves' hyperthyroidism diagnosis and then went on to develop ophthalmopathy during follow-up. Trizol reagent was used to extract total RNA, and RNA quality was then checked on an Agilent 2100 Bioanalyzer. TCR beta CDR3 regions were amplified from RNA transcripts. The TCR CDR3 was subjected to a first round of RT-PCR using the HTBI primer set and the Qiagen OneStep RT-PCR kit. Libraries were constructed in a second round of multiplex PCR, after which size selection and purification were carried out. Libraries were sequenced paired-end with 100 bp reads on an Illumina HiSeq2000. On the study's bioinformatics: SOAPnuke was used to process the raw data, with reads discarded if the reads contained adapters or uncalled bases, had a mean Phred below 15, or lacked an exact constant-primer or identifier match. High-quality paired reads were merged with COPE v1.2.5, and unique nucleotide sequences were defined as clonotypes. Clonotypes were aligned to IMGT TRBV, TRBD and TRBJ reference segments using MiTCR v1.1. The analysis included only V-J combinations with a frequency above 0.0001, which together covered approximately 99% of the repertoires. A TCS score was defined as the ratio of F50 (clonal expansion) to E x V (chaos), with BLOSUM62-based TCRdist applied between CDR3 peptides within each V-J. Welch's t-statistics and random forest reduced around 510 V-J features to 13, which were used in a naive Bayes classifier (R e1071). TCRdb itself trimmed the public reads at Q25 with fastp, ran MiXCR and retained productive beta chains. CDR3 protein sequences are deduplicated, and each keeps its most common genes and DNA. TCRdb, not the authors, supplied the V and J calls. In this sample the table shows fewer than 400,000 distinct CDR3 sequences, around 14% of which occur a single time. Of the sample, 25% to 35% falls within the top ten clones.

Beyond this particular receptor, the publication reports: Sample size was not statistically predetermined, and investigators were not blinded to group allocation. During validation, the model predicted progression to ophthalmopathy a median of approximately 7 months ahead of onset, with around 65% sensitivity and around 73% specificity. A 13 V-J signature model separated ophthalmopathy from stable hyperthyroidism, with just over 85% sensitivity and just under 84% specificity in cross-validation and 80%/75% in testing. Blood samples also contained most of the expanded thyroid clonotypes (frequency above 0.001), which suggests that blood repertoires may reflect thyroid immune responses.

Measured from the cysteine to the phenylalanine, the CDR3 is 14 residues long. Solely the CDR3 DNA is kept, with 42 bases framed from the first base. In the germline V gene (reference sequence), CDR1 corresponds to DFQATT and CDR2 to SNEGSKA. Trimmed from V: 5 bases; trimmed from J: 5 bases; junction bases lacking a gene match: 11. Sequenced sample: blood. The receptor chain draws on TRBV20-1 and TRBJ1-2; TRBD1 aligns with 7 central bases. This sequence was found in a woman in her late teens or twenties with Graves' hyperthyroidism that later progressed to Graves' ophthalmopathy. The DNA sequence reads TGCAGTGCTTTAGCTGACAGGGTGGAATATGGCTACACCTTC. Its protein reads: CSALADRVEYGYTF.